The present entry profiles one T cell receptor beta chain with its context. Germline V lookup: CDR1 KGHSH, CDR2 LQKENI. Losses at the gene ends were 3 bases for V and 8 bases for J; bases not matched to a gene: 6. This CDR3 comprises 14 residues. This sample is part of a study of blood T cell repertoires in COVID-19. Study in general: Spain, Italy and the United States supplied samples that represented acute and convalescent COVID-19. From T cells, B-cell-depleted T cells, or PBMCs came the material, which was cDNA or gDNA.

As originally analysed: By means of reference gene primer amplification, nucleated cell counts were estimated. Produced via immunoSEQ multiplex PCR; TCRdb's table is partial and in-frame only. V, J and clone size are those of that table, while D and trimming were read from the DNA. The profile shows 150,000 or so clones, roughly nine tenths of them singletons. The V and J genes are TRBV18 and TRBJ2-1; 8 nucleotides match TRBD1. Specimen: peripheral blood. This TCR was recovered from a man aged 60 to 75 with acute or convalescent COVID-19. The CDR3 reads CASSPETGEYEQFF. CDR3 DNA sequence: TGTGCCAGCTCACCCGAGACAGGGGAATATGAGCAGTTCTTC.